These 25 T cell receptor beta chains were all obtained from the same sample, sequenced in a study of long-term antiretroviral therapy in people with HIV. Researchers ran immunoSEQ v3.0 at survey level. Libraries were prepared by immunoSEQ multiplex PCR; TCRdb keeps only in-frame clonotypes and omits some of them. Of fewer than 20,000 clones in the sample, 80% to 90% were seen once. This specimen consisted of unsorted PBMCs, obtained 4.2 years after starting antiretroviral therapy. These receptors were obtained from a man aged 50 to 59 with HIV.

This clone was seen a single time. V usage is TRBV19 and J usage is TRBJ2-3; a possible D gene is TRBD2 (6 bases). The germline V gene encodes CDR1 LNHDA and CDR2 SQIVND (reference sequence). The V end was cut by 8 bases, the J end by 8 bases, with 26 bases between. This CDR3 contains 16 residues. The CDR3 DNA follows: TGTGCCAGTCGAAAGGTCGGGGGAGATGTTTGGGTTACGCAGTATTTT. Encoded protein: CASRKVGGDVWVTQYF.

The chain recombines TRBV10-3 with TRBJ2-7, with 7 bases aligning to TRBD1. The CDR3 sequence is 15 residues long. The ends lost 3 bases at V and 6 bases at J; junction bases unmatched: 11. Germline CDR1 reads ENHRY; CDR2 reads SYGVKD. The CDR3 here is CAISDLTGHSTEQYF. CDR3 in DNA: TGTGCCATCAGTGACTTGACAGGGCACTCAACCGAGCAGTACTTC.

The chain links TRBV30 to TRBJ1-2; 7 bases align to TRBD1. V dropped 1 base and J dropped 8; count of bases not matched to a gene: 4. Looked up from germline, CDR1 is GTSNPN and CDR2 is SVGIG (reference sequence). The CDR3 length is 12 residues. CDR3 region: CAWSEGRGGYTF. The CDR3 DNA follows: TGTGCCTGGAGTGAAGGCAGGGGGGGCTACACCTTC.

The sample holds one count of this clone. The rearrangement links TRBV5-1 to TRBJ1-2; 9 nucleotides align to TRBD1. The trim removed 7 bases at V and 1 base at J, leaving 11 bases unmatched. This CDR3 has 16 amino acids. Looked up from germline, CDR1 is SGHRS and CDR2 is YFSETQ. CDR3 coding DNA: TGCGCCAGCGCAAGTTTACAGGGGGCGCTTAACTATGGCTACACCTTC. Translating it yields CASASLQGALNYGYTF.

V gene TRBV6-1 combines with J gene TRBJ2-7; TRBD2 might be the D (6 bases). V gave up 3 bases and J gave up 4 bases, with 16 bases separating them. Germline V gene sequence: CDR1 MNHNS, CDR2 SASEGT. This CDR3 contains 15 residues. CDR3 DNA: TGTGCCAGCAGTGATCGGGGGTCCCCAACTTACGAGCAGTACTTC. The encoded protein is CASSDRGSPTYEQYF.

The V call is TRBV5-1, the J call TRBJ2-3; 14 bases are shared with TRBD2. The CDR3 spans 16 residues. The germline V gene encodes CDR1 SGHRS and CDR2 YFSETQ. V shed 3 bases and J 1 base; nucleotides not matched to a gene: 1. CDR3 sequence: CASSSGLAGGTDTQYF. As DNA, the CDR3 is TGCGCCAGCAGCTCGGGACTAGCGGGGGGCACAGATACGCAGTATTTT.

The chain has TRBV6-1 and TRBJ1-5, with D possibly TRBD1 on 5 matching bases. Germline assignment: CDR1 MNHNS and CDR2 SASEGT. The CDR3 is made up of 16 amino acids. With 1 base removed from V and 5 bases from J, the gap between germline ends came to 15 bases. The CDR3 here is CASSEVRAPVDQPQHF. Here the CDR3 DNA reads TGTGCCAGCAGTGAAGTCAGGGCTCCCGTGGATCAGCCCCAGCATTTT.

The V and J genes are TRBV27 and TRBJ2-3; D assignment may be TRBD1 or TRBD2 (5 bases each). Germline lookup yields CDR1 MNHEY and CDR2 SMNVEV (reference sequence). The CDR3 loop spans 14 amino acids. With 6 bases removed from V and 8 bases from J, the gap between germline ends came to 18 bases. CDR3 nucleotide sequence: TGTGCCAGCAGGCCCGGGACGGGTATAGGTACGCAGTATTTT. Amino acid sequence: CASRPGTGIGTQYF.

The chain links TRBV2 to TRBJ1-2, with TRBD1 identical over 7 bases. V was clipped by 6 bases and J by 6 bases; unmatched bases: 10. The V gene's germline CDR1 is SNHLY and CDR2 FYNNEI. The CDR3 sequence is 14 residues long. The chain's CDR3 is CASREEGAKDGYTF. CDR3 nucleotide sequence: TGTGCCAGCAGGGAGGAGGGGGCAAAGGATGGCTACACCTTC. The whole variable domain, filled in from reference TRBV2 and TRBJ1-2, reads EPEVTQTPSHQVTQMGQEVILRCVPISNHLYFYWYRQILGQKVEFLVSFYNNEISEKSEIFDDQFSVERPDGSNFTLKIRSTKLEDSAMYFCASREEGAKDGYTFGSGTRLTVV.

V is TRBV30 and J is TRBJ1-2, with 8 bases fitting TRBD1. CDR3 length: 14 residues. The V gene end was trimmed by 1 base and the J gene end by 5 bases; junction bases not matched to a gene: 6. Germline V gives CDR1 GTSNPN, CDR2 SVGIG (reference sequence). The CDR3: CAWSAGQGHYGYTF. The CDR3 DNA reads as TGTGCCTGGAGTGCCGGACAGGGCCATTATGGCTACACCTTC.

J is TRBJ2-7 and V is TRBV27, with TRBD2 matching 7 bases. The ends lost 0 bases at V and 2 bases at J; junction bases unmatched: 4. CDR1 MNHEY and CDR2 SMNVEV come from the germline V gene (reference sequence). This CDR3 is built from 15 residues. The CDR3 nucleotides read TGTGCCAGCAGTTTATCGATAAGCGGGGCCTACGAGCAGTACTTC. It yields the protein CASSLSISGAYEQYF.

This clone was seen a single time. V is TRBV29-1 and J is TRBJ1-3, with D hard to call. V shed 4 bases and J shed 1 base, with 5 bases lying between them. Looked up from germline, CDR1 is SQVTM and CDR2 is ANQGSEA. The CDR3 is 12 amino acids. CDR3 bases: TGCAGCGTTGCAGTTTCTGGAAACACCATATATTTT. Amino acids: CSVAVSGNTIYF.

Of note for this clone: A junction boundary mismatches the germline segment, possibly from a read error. The CDR3 DNA follows: TGTGCCAGCAGCGTAGACGACATCCACGGAATCTCCTTC. The encoded protein is CASSVDDIHGISF. V is TRBV9 and J is TRBJ1-2; D unresolved. The CDR3 loop spans 13 amino acids. CDR1 is SGDLS and CDR2 is YYNGEE in the germline V gene.

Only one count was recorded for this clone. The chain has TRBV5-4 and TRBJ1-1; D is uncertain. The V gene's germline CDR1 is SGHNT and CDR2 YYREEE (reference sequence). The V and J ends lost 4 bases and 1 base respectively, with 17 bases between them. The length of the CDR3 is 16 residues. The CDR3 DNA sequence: TGTGCCAGCAGCAGCGTCCAGGACCCAACGAACACTGAAGCTTTCTTT. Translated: CASSSVQDPTNTEAFF.

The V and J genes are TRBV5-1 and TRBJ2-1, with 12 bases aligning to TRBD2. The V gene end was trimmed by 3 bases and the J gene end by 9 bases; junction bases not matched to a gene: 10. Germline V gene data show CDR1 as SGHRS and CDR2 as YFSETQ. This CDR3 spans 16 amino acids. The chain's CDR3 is CASSWRTSGAAGEQFF. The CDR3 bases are TGCGCCAGCAGCTGGAGGACTAGCGGGGCGGCAGGTGAGCAGTTCTTC. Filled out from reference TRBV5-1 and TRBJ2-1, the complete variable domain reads KAGVTQTPRYLIKTRGQQVTLSCSPISGHRSVSWYQQTPGQGLQFLFEYFSETQRNKGNFPGRFSGRQFSNSRSEMNVSTLELGDSALYLCASSWRTSGAAGEQFFGPGTRLTVL.

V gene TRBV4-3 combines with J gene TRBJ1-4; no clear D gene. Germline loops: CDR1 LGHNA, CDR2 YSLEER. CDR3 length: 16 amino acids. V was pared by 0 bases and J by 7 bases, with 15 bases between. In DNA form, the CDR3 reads TGCGCCAGCAGCCAAGATTCCGGCTCACGAGGTGAAAAACTGTTTTTT. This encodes CASSQDSGSRGEKLFF.

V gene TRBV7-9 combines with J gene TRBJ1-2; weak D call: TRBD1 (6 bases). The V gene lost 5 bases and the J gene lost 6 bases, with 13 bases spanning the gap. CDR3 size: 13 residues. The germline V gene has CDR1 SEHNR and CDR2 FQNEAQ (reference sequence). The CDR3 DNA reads TGTGCCAGCAGCCTCGGGGGACACAATGGCTACACCTTC. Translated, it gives CASSLGGHNGYTF.

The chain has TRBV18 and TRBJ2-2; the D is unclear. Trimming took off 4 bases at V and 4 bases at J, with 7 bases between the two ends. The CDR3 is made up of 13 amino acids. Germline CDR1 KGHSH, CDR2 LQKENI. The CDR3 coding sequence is TGTGCCAGCTCACAAGGACGCACCGGGGAGCTGTTTTTT. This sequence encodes CASSQGRTGELFF.

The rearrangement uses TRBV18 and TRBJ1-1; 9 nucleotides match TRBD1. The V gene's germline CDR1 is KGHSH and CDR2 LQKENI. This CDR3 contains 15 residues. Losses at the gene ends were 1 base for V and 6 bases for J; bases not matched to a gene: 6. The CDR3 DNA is TGTGCCAGCTCACCACAGGGGACAGGGAGGGCTGAAGCTTTCTTT. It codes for CASSPQGTGRAEAFF.

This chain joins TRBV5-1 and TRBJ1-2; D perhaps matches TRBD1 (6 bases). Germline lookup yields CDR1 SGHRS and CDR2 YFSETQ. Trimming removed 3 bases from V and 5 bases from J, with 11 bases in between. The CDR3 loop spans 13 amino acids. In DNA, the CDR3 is TGCGCCAGCAGCTCCGGACAGACATATGGCTACACCTTC. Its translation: CASSSGQTYGYTF.

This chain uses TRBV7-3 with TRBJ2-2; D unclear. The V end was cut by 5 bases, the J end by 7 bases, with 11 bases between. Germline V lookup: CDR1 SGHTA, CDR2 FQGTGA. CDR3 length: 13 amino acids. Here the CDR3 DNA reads TGTGCCAGCAGCCTAATGGGTGGCGGGGAGCTGTTTTTT. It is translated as CASSLMGGGELFF.

In nucleotides, the CDR3 is TGTGCCAGTAGTATAGGCAGGAACACCGGGGAGCTGTTTTTT. Protein: CASSIGRNTGELFF. The chain couples TRBV19 to TRBJ2-2; no reliable D call. The CDR3 is made up of 14 amino acids. V shed 1 base and J shed 1 base, with 4 bases lying between them. The germline CDR1 and CDR2 sequences are LNHDA and SQIVND (reference sequence).

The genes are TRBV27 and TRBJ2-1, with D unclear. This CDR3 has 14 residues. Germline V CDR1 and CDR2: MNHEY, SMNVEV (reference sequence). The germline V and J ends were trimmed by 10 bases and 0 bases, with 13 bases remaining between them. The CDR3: CAIAQTPSYNEQFF. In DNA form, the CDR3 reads TGTGCCATCGCCCAGACGCCCTCCTACAATGAGCAGTTCTTC.

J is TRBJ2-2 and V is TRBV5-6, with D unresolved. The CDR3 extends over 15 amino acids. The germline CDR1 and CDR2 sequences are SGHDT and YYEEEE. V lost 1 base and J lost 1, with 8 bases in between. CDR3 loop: CASSLSPGNTGELFF. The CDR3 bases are TGTGCCAGCAGCTTGTCCCCAGGGAACACCGGGGAGCTGTTTTTT.

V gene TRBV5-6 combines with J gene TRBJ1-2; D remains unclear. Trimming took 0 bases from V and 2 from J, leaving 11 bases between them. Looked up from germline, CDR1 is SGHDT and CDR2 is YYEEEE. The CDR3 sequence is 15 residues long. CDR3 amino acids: CASSLGGLLNYGYTF. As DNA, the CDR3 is TGTGCCAGCAGCTTGGGAGGACTCCTCAACTATGGCTACACCTTC.